This is a list of T cell receptor beta chains from one sample in a study of OX40 agonist ivuxolimab in advanced cancers. Method: immunoSEQ multiplex PCR; TCRdb's copy keeps in-frame clones and lacks some. The sample lists some 110,000 clones; approximately 90% were seen once. The sequencing used CD4+ or CD8+ T cells sorted from blood, collected in a trial of the OX40 agonist ivuxolimab. The receptors come from an adult with an advanced solid tumor such as melanoma, head and neck, liver or kidney cancer. The CDR3 runs from the conserved cysteine through the conserved F or W. Fields, in order: clone size, CDR3 length, J gene, D gene, V gene, CDR3 DNA, CDR3 protein. The D gene is left open where the match is weak. Only part of the rows carry a size: once, few, many, or a class if the clone is expanded.

clone size: .; CDR3 length: 19; J gene: TRBJ1-5; D gene: .; V gene: TRBV21-1; CDR3 DNA: TGTGCCAGCAGCAAAGCAGCGGGGGATAGAAATAGCGGCAATCAGCCCCAGCATTTT; CDR3 protein: CASSKAAGDRNSGNQPQHF
clone size: .; CDR3 length: 13; J gene: TRBJ1-5; D gene: .; V gene: TRBV2; CDR3 DNA: TGTGCCAGCAGTGAAGGGGGGGGTCAGCCCCAGCATTTT; CDR3 protein: CASSEGGGQPQHF
clone size: .; CDR3 length: 13; J gene: TRBJ1-2; D gene: .; V gene: TRBV27; CDR3 DNA: TGTGCCAGCTCGCTGGGGGAGAACTATGGCTACACCTTC; CDR3 protein: CASSLGENYGYTF
clone size: .; CDR3 length: 15; J gene: TRBJ2-3; D gene: .; V gene: TRBV5-6; CDR3 DNA: TGTGCCAGCAGCACTGCTACAGGGTTCACAGATACGCAGTATTTT; CDR3 protein: CASSTATGFTDTQYF
clone size: .; CDR3 length: 14; J gene: TRBJ2-2; D gene: .; V gene: TRBV7-9; CDR3 DNA: TGTGCCAGCAGCCGACAGATGAACACCGGGGAGCTGTTTTTT; CDR3 protein: CASSRQMNTGELFF
clone size: .; CDR3 length: 14; J gene: TRBJ1-5; D gene: .; V gene: TRBV4-3; CDR3 DNA: TGCGCCAGCAGCGTCGGGACGAAGGATCAGCCCCAGCATTTT; CDR3 protein: CASSVGTKDQPQHF
clone size: .; CDR3 length: 12; J gene: TRBJ1-2; D gene: .; V gene: TRBV6-5; CDR3 DNA: TGTGCCAGCAGCCTGCAGGGGAATGGCTACACCTTC; CDR3 protein: CASSLQGNGYTF
clone size: .; CDR3 length: 16; J gene: TRBJ1-2; D gene: .; V gene: TRBV5-4; CDR3 DNA: TGTGCCAGCAGCTTGGACGTGGGACTCGCTAACTATGGCTACACCTTC; CDR3 protein: CASSLDVGLANYGYTF
clone size: .; CDR3 length: 13; J gene: TRBJ2-1; D gene: .; V gene: TRBV7-3; CDR3 DNA: TGTGCCAGCAGCTTCGGCCAGGGGAATGAGCAGTTCTTC; CDR3 protein: CASSFGQGNEQFF
clone size: .; CDR3 length: 14; J gene: TRBJ2-2; D gene: TRBD1; V gene: TRBV6-4; CDR3 DNA: TGTGCCAGCAGTGGGACAGGGAGTGCCGGGGAGCTGTTTTTT; CDR3 protein: CASSGTGSAGELFF
clone size: .; CDR3 length: 15; J gene: TRBJ1-6; D gene: TRBD1; V gene: TRBV2; CDR3 DNA: TGTGCCAGCACAAAGGCAGGGGGACATAATTCACCCCTCCACTTT; CDR3 protein: CASTKAGGHNSPLHF
clone size: .; CDR3 length: 13; J gene: TRBJ2-4; D gene: .; V gene: TRBV19; CDR3 DNA: TGTGCCAGTATGGACGGAGCCAAAAACATTCAGTACTTC; CDR3 protein: CASMDGAKNIQYF
clone size: .; CDR3 length: 18; J gene: TRBJ1-2; D gene: .; V gene: TRBV28; CDR3 DNA: TGTGCCAGCAGTCTCGCCCAACGTACAGCCTTCAGACGCTATGGCTACACCTTC; CDR3 protein: CASSLAQRTAFRRYGYTF
clone size: .; CDR3 length: 15; J gene: TRBJ2-1; D gene: .; V gene: TRBV5-1; CDR3 DNA: TGCGCCAGCAGCTCCAGCGGATCCTCCTACAATGAGCAGTTCTTC; CDR3 protein: CASSSSGSSYNEQFF
clone size: .; CDR3 length: 16; J gene: TRBJ1-6; D gene: .; V gene: TRBV5-1; CDR3 DNA: TGCGCCAGCAGTGACAAGGAGGGGGACCGCGGTTCACCCCTCCACTTT; CDR3 protein: CASSDKEGDRGSPLHF
clone size: .; CDR3 length: 16; J gene: TRBJ2-3; D gene: TRBD2; V gene: TRBV5-1; CDR3 DNA: TGCGCCAGCAGCTTGGTCCCGACTAGCGGCACAGATACGCAGTATTTT; CDR3 protein: CASSLVPTSGTDTQYF
clone size: .; CDR3 length: 16; J gene: TRBJ1-5; D gene: TRBD1; V gene: TRBV6-5; CDR3 DNA: TGTGCCAGCAGTTACTCTTCAGGGGGAAGCAATCAGCCCCAGCATTTT; CDR3 protein: CASSYSSGGSNQPQHF
clone size: .; CDR3 length: 16; J gene: TRBJ2-1; D gene: TRBD2; V gene: TRBV9; CDR3 DNA: TGTGCCAGCAGCGTAGTAGCGGGTCTGGGCTACAATGAGCAGTTCTTC; CDR3 protein: CASSVVAGLGYNEQFF
clone size: .; CDR3 length: 17; J gene: TRBJ2-5; D gene: TRBD1; V gene: TRBV7-2; CDR3 DNA: TGTGCCAGCAGCCCACGGACAGGGGTATTGTCAGGGGAGACCCAGTACTTC; CDR3 protein: CASSPRTGVLSGETQYF
clone size: .; CDR3 length: 15; J gene: TRBJ2-1; D gene: TRBD2; V gene: TRBV7-3; CDR3 DNA: TGTGCCAGCAGCAGTGCTAGCGGGAGTGTCCATGAGCAGTTCTTC; CDR3 protein: CASSSASGSVHEQFF
clone size: few; CDR3 length: 14; J gene: TRBJ2-7; D gene: TRBD2; V gene: TRBV7-2; CDR3 DNA: TGTGCCAGCAGCTTATTTCTAGCGGGCTACGAGCAGTACTTC; CDR3 protein: CASSLFLAGYEQYF
clone size: .; CDR3 length: 13; J gene: TRBJ1-1; D gene: .; V gene: TRBV7-9; CDR3 DNA: TGTGCCAGCAGCGAGACCCAGGGGACTGAAGCTTTCTTT; CDR3 protein: CASSETQGTEAFF
clone size: .; CDR3 length: 16; J gene: TRBJ2-1; D gene: .; V gene: TRBV4-1; CDR3 DNA: TGCGCCAGCAGCTCACCCTCCTCCAGCGCCTTTAATGAGCAGTTCTTC; CDR3 protein: CASSSPSSSAFNEQFF
clone size: .; CDR3 length: 17; J gene: TRBJ2-5; D gene: TRBD2; V gene: TRBV5-1; CDR3 DNA: TGCGCCAGCAGCCGAATTCCCCCAACGGGGGGATGGGAGACCCAGTACTTC; CDR3 protein: CASSRIPPTGGWETQYF
clone size: .; CDR3 length: 14; J gene: TRBJ2-7; D gene: TRBD1; V gene: TRBV6-1; CDR3 DNA: TGTGCCAGCAGCACTGGGACAGGGGAACCCGAGCAGTACTTC; CDR3 protein: CASSTGTGEPEQYF
clone size: .; CDR3 length: 16; J gene: TRBJ1-3; D gene: .; V gene: TRBV9; CDR3 DNA: TGTGCCAGCAGCTCTACCTGGGGCGGGGCTGGAAACACCATATATTTT; CDR3 protein: CASSSTWGGAGNTIYF
clone size: .; CDR3 length: 14; J gene: TRBJ2-2; D gene: TRBD1; V gene: TRBV18; CDR3 DNA: TGTGCCAGCCAGGGACAGGGGGCCATCGGGGAGCTGTTTTTT; CDR3 protein: CASQGQGAIGELFF
clone size: .; CDR3 length: 15; J gene: TRBJ1-1; D gene: .; V gene: TRBV27; CDR3 DNA: TGTGCCAGCAGTCCTTTGGGACAAATGAACACTGAAGCTTTCTTT; CDR3 protein: CASSPLGQMNTEAFF
clone size: .; CDR3 length: 12; J gene: TRBJ2-7; D gene: .; V gene: TRBV7-9; CDR3 DNA: TGTGCCAGCCACGTGGATCGACACGAGCAGTACTTC; CDR3 protein: CASHVDRHEQYF
clone size: .; CDR3 length: 14; J gene: TRBJ2-5; D gene: .; V gene: TRBV5-4; CDR3 DNA: TGTGCCAGCAGCCCGAGGGGCCCACAGGAGACCCAGTACTTC; CDR3 protein: CASSPRGPQETQYF
clone size: .; CDR3 length: 14; J gene: TRBJ2-7; D gene: .; V gene: TRBV7-2; CDR3 DNA: TGTGCCAGCAGCTTAGGAGTGGGCGCTAACGAGCAGTACTTC; CDR3 protein: CASSLGVGANEQYF
clone size: .; CDR3 length: 13; J gene: TRBJ1-3; D gene: .; V gene: TRBV27; CDR3 DNA: TGTGCCAGCAGTTTAGGCGGTGGAAACACCATATATTTT; CDR3 protein: CASSLGGGNTIYF
clone size: .; CDR3 length: 15; J gene: TRBJ1-5; D gene: TRBD1; V gene: TRBV30; CDR3 DNA: TGTGCCTGGGGATTTGGAGGGACAGTGGATCAGCCCCAGCATTTT; CDR3 protein: CAWGFGGTVDQPQHF
clone size: .; CDR3 length: 14; J gene: TRBJ1-2; D gene: TRBD1; V gene: TRBV6-5; CDR3 DNA: TGTGCCAGCAGTTACTCGGCAGGGGGCTATGGCTACACCTTC; CDR3 protein: CASSYSAGGYGYTF
clone size: .; CDR3 length: 14; J gene: TRBJ2-1; D gene: .; V gene: TRBV5-4; CDR3 DNA: TGTGCCAGCAGCTTGGATAGCTCCTACAATGAGCAGTTCTTC; CDR3 protein: CASSLDSSYNEQFF
clone size: .; CDR3 length: 15; J gene: TRBJ1-3; D gene: .; V gene: TRBV9; CDR3 DNA: TGTGCCAGCAGCGTAGGTGGAACAGCTGGAAACACCATATATTTT; CDR3 protein: CASSVGGTAGNTIYF
clone size: .; CDR3 length: 14; J gene: TRBJ2-3; D gene: .; V gene: TRBV9; CDR3 DNA: TGTGCCAGCAGCGTACAGGGATTCACAGATACGCAGTATTTT; CDR3 protein: CASSVQGFTDTQYF
clone size: .; CDR3 length: 14; J gene: TRBJ1-1; D gene: .; V gene: TRBV28; CDR3 DNA: TGTGCCAGCAGTTTACTACAGGGAAGCACTGAAGCTTTCTTT; CDR3 protein: CASSLLQGSTEAFF
clone size: .; CDR3 length: 13; J gene: TRBJ2-7; D gene: .; V gene: TRBV28; CDR3 DNA: TGTGCCAGCAGTTTACGGACACCGTACGAGCAGTACTTC; CDR3 protein: CASSLRTPYEQYF
clone size: .; CDR3 length: 12; J gene: TRBJ2-1; D gene: TRBD1; V gene: TRBV7-6; CDR3 DNA: TGTGCCAGCAGCCGACAGGGGAGTGAGCAGTTCTTC; CDR3 protein: CASSRQGSEQFF
clone size: .; CDR3 length: 16; J gene: TRBJ1-1; D gene: .; V gene: TRBV28; CDR3 DNA: TGTGCCAGCAGCCTCCTGGGGGCGCAGGATATTACTGAAGCTTTCTTT; CDR3 protein: CASSLLGAQDITEAFF
clone size: .; CDR3 length: 14; J gene: TRBJ2-2; D gene: .; V gene: TRBV6-6; CDR3 DNA: TGTGCCAGCAGCCCCTCAGGGTGGGCCGGGGAGCTGTTTTTT; CDR3 protein: CASSPSGWAGELFF
clone size: .; CDR3 length: 13; J gene: TRBJ1-1; D gene: .; V gene: TRBV5-1; CDR3 DNA: TGCGCCAGCAGCTTGTGGGGATACACTGAAGCTTTCTTT; CDR3 protein: CASSLWGYTEAFF
clone size: .; CDR3 length: 14; J gene: TRBJ1-1; D gene: TRBD1; V gene: TRBV6-5; CDR3 DNA: TGTGCCAGCAGGGGCGGGACAGCAAATTTAGAAGCTTTCTTT; CDR3 protein: CASRGGTANLEAFF
clone size: .; CDR3 length: 17; J gene: TRBJ1-2; D gene: .; V gene: TRBV28; CDR3 DNA: TGTGCCAGCAGTTTAACGCGGGGGGGTCTTAGAGGGACCGGCTACACCTTC; CDR3 protein: CASSLTRGGLRGTGYTF
clone size: .; CDR3 length: 14; J gene: TRBJ1-1; D gene: .; V gene: TRBV27; CDR3 DNA: TGTGCCAGCAGTTTCTTCAGGGAGTCGACTGAAGCTTTCTTT; CDR3 protein: CASSFFRESTEAFF
clone size: .; CDR3 length: 15; J gene: TRBJ2-1; D gene: TRBD2; V gene: TRBV2; CDR3 DNA: TGTGCCAGCAGCAGGACTAGCGGGAGTTCTGCTGAGCAGTTCTTC; CDR3 protein: CASSRTSGSSAEQFF
clone size: .; CDR3 length: 15; J gene: TRBJ2-2; D gene: TRBD1; V gene: TRBV28; CDR3 DNA: TGTGCCAGCACTTTCCGGGGCAGGGGGCCCGGGGAGCTGTTTTTT; CDR3 protein: CASTFRGRGPGELFF
clone size: .; CDR3 length: 14; J gene: TRBJ2-7; D gene: .; V gene: TRBV19; CDR3 DNA: TGTGCCAGTAGATCCGAGGGCAGGGTTGGCGAGCAGTACTTC; CDR3 protein: CASRSEGRVGEQYF
clone size: .; CDR3 length: 16; J gene: TRBJ1-2; D gene: .; V gene: TRBV6-1; CDR3 DNA: TGTGCCAGCAGTGAAGCTCTTGCTCGGGGCGGGCTAGGGTACACCTTC; CDR3 protein: CASSEALARGGLGYTF
clone size: .; CDR3 length: 15; J gene: TRBJ1-3; D gene: .; V gene: TRBV28; CDR3 DNA: TGTGCCAGCAGGACAACAGGGTCCTCTGGAAACACCATATATTTT; CDR3 protein: CASRTTGSSGNTIYF
clone size: .; CDR3 length: 14; J gene: TRBJ1-5; D gene: .; V gene: TRBV2; CDR3 DNA: TGTGCCAGCAGTGAAGTTTCATTCAATCAGCCCCAGCATTTT; CDR3 protein: CASSEVSFNQPQHF
clone size: .; CDR3 length: 15; J gene: TRBJ1-1; D gene: TRBD1; V gene: TRBV18; CDR3 DNA: TGTGCCAGCTCACCACTGGGACAGGTGAACACTGAAGCTTTCTTT; CDR3 protein: CASSPLGQVNTEAFF
clone size: .; CDR3 length: 14; J gene: TRBJ2-6; D gene: .; V gene: TRBV6-1; CDR3 DNA: TGTGCCAGCAGTGATTTCTCTGGGGCCAACGTCCTGACTTTC; CDR3 protein: CASSDFSGANVLTF
clone size: .; CDR3 length: 13; J gene: TRBJ1-5; D gene: .; V gene: TRBV7-3; CDR3 DNA: TGTGCCAGCAGCTTAAGCAGAAATCAGCCCCAGCATTTT; CDR3 protein: CASSLSRNQPQHF